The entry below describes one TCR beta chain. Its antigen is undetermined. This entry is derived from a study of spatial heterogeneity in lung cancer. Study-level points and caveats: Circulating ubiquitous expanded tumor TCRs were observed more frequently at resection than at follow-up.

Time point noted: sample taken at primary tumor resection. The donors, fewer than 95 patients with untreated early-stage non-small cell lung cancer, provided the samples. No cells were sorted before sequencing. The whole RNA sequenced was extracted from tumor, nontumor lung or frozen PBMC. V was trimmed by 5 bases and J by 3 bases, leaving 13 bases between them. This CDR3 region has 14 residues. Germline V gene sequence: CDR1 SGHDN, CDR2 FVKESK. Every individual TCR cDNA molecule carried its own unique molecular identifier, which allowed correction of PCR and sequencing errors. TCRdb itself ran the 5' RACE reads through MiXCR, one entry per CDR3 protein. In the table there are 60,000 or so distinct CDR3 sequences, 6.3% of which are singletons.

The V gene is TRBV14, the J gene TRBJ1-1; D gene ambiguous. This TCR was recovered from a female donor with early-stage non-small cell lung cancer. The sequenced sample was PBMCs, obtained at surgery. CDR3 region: CASSKGLPDTEAFF. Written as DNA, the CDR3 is TGTGCCAGCAGCAAAGGACTGCCGGACACTGAAGCTTTCTTT.